This TCR beta chain came from a study of T cells in Graves' hyperthyroidism and ophthalmopathy (dated by TCRdb to between 2018 and 2020). With respect to the entire study: Peripheral blood was sampled at the time of initial diagnosis, prior to any treatment. To identify distinguishing TCR V-J signatures, a discovery cohort of 95 to 100 patients was used, comprising some 45 with Graves' ophthalmopathy and approximately 57 with stable Graves' hyperthyroidism. Whether ophthalmopathy could be predicted prospectively was tested in an independent validation cohort made up of 18 to 20 hyperthyroidism patients plus 17 patients who later progressed to ophthalmopathy. For training and testing, the 100 or so patients in the discovery cohort were randomly divided in a 7:3 ratio. Thyroid tissue and blood T-cell repertoires from about six Graves' hyperthyroidism patients were also compared in the study. Once sampling was done, hyperthyroidism patients were given methimazole at a starting dose of 30 mg daily, whereas ophthalmopathy patients were given high-dose intravenous methylprednisolone. The paper describes TCR Vbeta CDR3 sequencing of 135 peripheral blood samples, made up of about 40 ophthalmopathy patients, roughly 75 hyperthyroidism patients and some 17 progressor patients.

Overall study results and their limits: In validation, progression to ophthalmopathy was predicted by the model with 70.59% sensitivity and roughly 76% specificity, a median of approximately 6.5 months before onset. Most expanded thyroid clonotypes (frequency above 0.001) were also found in blood, which suggests that blood repertoires may mirror thyroid immune responses. In cross-validation, a model built on a 13 V-J signature told ophthalmopathy apart from stable hyperthyroidism with over 85% sensitivity and about 81% specificity, and in testing the same model reached 80%/75%. No statistical method was used to set the sample size in advance, and investigators knew the group allocation.

Ophthalmopathy patients had moderately to severely active disease, Clinical Activity Score of at least 3, NOSPECS grade of at least 4, and duration under 3 months. Any patient with an uncontrolled infection, another autoimmune disease, pregnancy or lactation was excluded. Diagnoses relied on clinical symptoms, serum thyroxine and TRAb, thyroid ultrasound and orbital computed tomography. PBMCs were separated from 10 ml of fresh peripheral blood using Ficoll-Paque density gradient centrifugation. Trizol reagent was used to extract total RNA, and RNA quality was then checked on an Agilent 2100 Bioanalyzer. The CDR1 and CDR2 encoded by the germline V gene are WSHSY and SAAADI. The CDR3 goes from the cysteine to the phenylalanine over 14 residues. The retained sequence is limited to the CDR3, 42 bases, with the frame set at the first base. V and J are truncated by 3 bases and 5 bases respectively, leaving an intervening sequence of 11 bases.

Amplification of TCR beta CDR3 regions was carried out from RNA transcripts. A first-round RT-PCR of the TCR CDR3 used the HTBI primer set with the Qiagen OneStep RT-PCR kit. Libraries were constructed in a second round of multiplex PCR, after which size selection and purification were performed. Paired-end sequencing of the libraries was performed with 100 bp reads on an Illumina HiSeq2000. As for the authors' bioinformatics: Raw data were processed with SOAPnuke, discarding reads with adapters, uncalled bases, mean Phred below 15, or no exact constant-primer or identifier match. High-quality paired reads were merged with COPE v1.2.5, and unique nucleotide sequences were defined as clonotypes. MiTCR v1.1 was used to align the clonotypes against IMGT TRBV, TRBD and TRBJ reference segments. Analysis was restricted to V-J combinations with a frequency above 0.0001, which covered 99% to 99.2% of repertoires. A TCS score was defined as the ratio of F50 (clonal expansion) to E x V (chaos), with BLOSUM62-based TCRdist applied between CDR3 peptides within each V-J. Welch's t-statistics and random forest reduced just over 500 V-J features to 13, which were used in a naive Bayes classifier (R e1071). In TCRdb, the public reads were trimmed at Q25 with fastp and aligned with MiXCR, with productive beta chains retained. Duplicate CDR3 protein sequences are folded into a single record with the most common DNA and genes. The V and J calls, along with clone size, are taken from TCRdb and not from the paper's own processing. The sample table contains some 580,000 distinct CDR3 sequences; only one count was recorded for more than 15% of them. The ten largest make up around 3.3% of the sample.

This clonotype was seen more than once but under ten times. Its antigen is currently not known. Base-call qualities are not available, and no considerably larger clone is one nucleotide away. The material sequenced was blood. The source of this sequence is a woman aged 40-49 years with Graves' ophthalmopathy. Recombination joined TRBV10-2 with TRBJ1-5; TRBD1 might be the D gene, on 6 matching bases. CDR3 reads: CASSDSGGHQPQHF. The sequenced DNA: TGCGCCAGCAGTGATTCGGGGGGCCATCAGCCCCAGCATTTT.